The 31 T cell receptor beta chains below all came from one sample that was sequenced in a study of blood T cell repertoires in COVID-19. Some clones are missing from TCRdb's copy, which holds only in-frame ones; the method was immunoSEQ multiplex PCR. Here the sample spans 300,000 to 350,000 clones, about 93% being singletons. Sequencing was performed on peripheral blood. These receptors were obtained from a woman aged 18-30 years who had recovered from COVID-19.

This clone appeared a few times. The chain joins TRBV4-1 to TRBJ1-4; D perhaps matches TRBD1 (5 bases). V lost 0 bases and J lost 8, with 13 bases in between. From germline, CDR1 is MGHRA and CDR2 YSYEKL. The CDR3 runs 15 residues. In DNA form, the CDR3 reads TGCGCCAGCAGCCAAGAAAGACAGAGTTTGGAAAAACTGTTTTTT. This encodes CASSQERQSLEKLFF.

V gene TRBV6-2 or TRBV6-3 combines with J gene TRBJ1-2; D is unclear. V dropped 6 bases and J dropped 8 bases, with 10 bases sitting between them. The germline V gene has CDR1 MNHEY and CDR2 SVGEGT. This CDR3 has 11 residues. CDR3 in DNA: TGTGCCAGCAGCCCGAGAGGGGGCTACACCTTC. This sequence encodes CASSPRGGYTF.

The chain employs TRBV24-1 and TRBJ2-1; 8 bases fit TRBD2. The CDR3 has 16 residues. In germline, CDR1 is KGHDR, CDR2 SFDVKD. Trimming removed 4 bases from V and 9 bases from J; junction bases left unmatched: 13. The CDR3 sequence is CATSDPAGAAYGEQFF. Here the CDR3 DNA reads TGTGCCACCAGTGACCCAGCGGGAGCCGCTTATGGTGAGCAGTTCTTC.

The gene calls are TRBV11-3 and TRBJ2-3; 8 bases agree with TRBD2. The CDR3 contains 15 residues. V dropped 1 base and J dropped 10; count of bases not matched to a gene: 10. Germline V gene data show CDR1 as SGHNT and CDR2 as YENEEA. CDR3: CASSLAGGPPAAQYF. The CDR3 DNA reads TGTGCCAGCAGCTTAGCGGGAGGGCCACCGGCGGCGCAGTATTTT.

In this sample, this clone turned up once. The chain combines TRBV4-3 with TRBJ1-1; TRBD1 aligns across 7 bases. Germline V gives CDR1 LGHNA, CDR2 YSLEER. Unmatched junction bases numbered 6, after V lost 3 bases and J lost 8 bases. This CDR3 region has 13 residues. CDR3 amino acids: CASSHQTGLEAFF. Written as DNA, the CDR3 is TGCGCCAGCAGCCACCAGACAGGGTTGGAAGCTTTCTTT.

The CDR3 sequence is CASSVDRETDTQYF. CDR3 bases: TGTGCCAGCAGCGTAGATCGGGAAACAGATACGCAGTATTTT. The gene calls are TRBV9 and TRBJ2-3; weak D call: TRBD2 (5 bases). V lost 0 bases, J lost 3 bases, and 8 bases lay in between. Germline V gene data show CDR1 as SGDLS and CDR2 as YYNGEE. The CDR3 covers 14 residues.

The rearrangement uses TRBV4-3 and TRBJ2-3, with D unclear. V dropped 0 bases and J dropped 0 bases, with 16 bases sitting between them. Germline V gene lookup returns CDR1 LGHNA and CDR2 YSLEER. This CDR3 comprises 18 residues. The chain's CDR3 is CASSQDMTAGTSTDTQYF. CDR3 in DNA: TGCGCCAGCAGCCAAGATATGACGGCAGGAACTAGCACAGATACGCAGTATTTT.

This clone was picked up a small number of times. This chain connects TRBV5-1 to TRBJ2-5, with D maybe TRBD2 (6 bases). V was trimmed by 0 bases and J by 0 bases, leaving 12 bases between them. Germline V gene lookup returns CDR1 SGHRS and CDR2 YFSETQ. There are 16 residues in the CDR3. The CDR3, as DNA: TGCGCCAGCAGCTTGGGGATAGCGGTCTACCAAGAGACCCAGTACTTC. It is translated as CASSLGIAVYQETQYF.

The chain has TRBV19 and TRBJ1-2; weak D call: TRBD1 (6 bases). This CDR3 region has 15 residues. Trimming cost V 5 bases and J 1 base, with 14 bases left between them. Germline CDR1 is LNHDA and CDR2 is SQIVND (reference sequence). Written as DNA, the CDR3 is TGTGCCAGTAGTTCTCAGACAGGTTATAACTATGGCTACACCTTC. It is translated as CASSSQTGYNYGYTF.

A single count supports this clone. The gene calls are TRBV21-1 and TRBJ1-3. TRBV21-1 is tagged as a pseudogene. The CDR3 runs to 14 residues. CDR3 in DNA: TGTGCCAGCATCACTAGACAATCCGAAAACACCATATATTTT. Its protein is CASITRQSENTIYF.

V is TRBV19 and J is TRBJ1-5, with 7 bases matching TRBD1. Germline V lookup: CDR1 LNHDA, CDR2 SQIVND (reference sequence). J gave up 2 bases and V 4 bases, and 2 bases lay outside the gene matches. This CDR3 comprises 14 residues. CDR3 sequence: CASSTDRGNQPQHF. DNA of the CDR3: TGTGCCAGTAGTACAGACAGGGGCAATCAGCCCCAGCATTTT.

V gene TRBV19 combines with J gene TRBJ2-1, with 7 positions matching TRBD2. V dropped 3 bases and J dropped 9; count of bases not matched to a gene: 14. Germline assignment: CDR1 LNHDA and CDR2 SQIVND (reference sequence). This CDR3 spans 16 amino acids. In DNA form, the CDR3 reads TGTGCCAGTAGTATTTCTGGGGGAGGGCCTGAGAGTGAGCAGTTCTTC. Protein product: CASSISGGGPESEQFF. Full variable domain (missing parts from reference TRBV19 and TRBJ2-1): DGGITQSPKYLFRKEGQNVTLSCEQNLNHDAMYWYRQDPGQGLRLIYYSQIVNDFQKGDIAEGYSVSREKKESFPLTVTSAQKNPTAFYLCASSISGGGPESEQFFGPGTRLTVL.

This rearrangement joins TRBV30 to TRBJ2-5, with D unresolved. Germline V gene sequence: CDR1 GTSNPN, CDR2 SVGIG (reference sequence). The CDR3 spans 15 residues. Trimming removed 0 bases from V and 1 base from J, with 12 bases in between. The CDR3 DNA is TGTGCCTGGAGTGTACGTGGTGACTTCCAAGAGACCCAGTACTTC. Its protein is CAWSVRGDFQETQYF.

The chain combines TRBV6-2 or TRBV6-3 with TRBJ2-3; 11 bases line up with TRBD2. Germline lookup yields CDR1 MNHEY and CDR2 SVGEGT. After removal of 0 bases from V and 3 bases from J, the junction contained 5 bases not matched to a gene. The CDR3 loop spans 17 amino acids. Here the CDR3 reads CASSYSILAGGTDTQYF. DNA of the CDR3: TGTGCCAGCAGTTACTCGATCCTAGCGGGAGGAACAGATACGCAGTATTTT.

This clone is a singleton in its sample. The chain carries TRBV6-2 or TRBV6-3 and TRBJ2-6; no clear D gene. The germline V gene has CDR1 MNHEY and CDR2 SVGEGT. CDR3 length: 15 amino acids. V dropped 2 bases and J dropped 0 bases, with 5 bases sitting between them. The CDR3 here is CASSYGFSGANVLTF. DNA for the CDR3: TGTGCCAGCAGTTACGGCTTCTCTGGGGCCAACGTCCTGACTTTC.

The chain links TRBV7-8 to TRBJ1-6; weak D call: TRBD1 (6 bases). The V gene's germline CDR1 is SGHVS and CDR2 FQNEAQ. V lost 1 base and J lost 8, with 12 bases in between. The CDR3 has 15 amino acids. The CDR3 is CASSLEGGLYSPLHF. In nucleotides, the CDR3 is TGTGCCAGCAGCTTAGAGGGGGGGCTTTATTCACCCCTCCACTTT.

The J gene is TRBJ1-1, the V gene TRBV11-2; 8 bases are a match to TRBD1. CDR1 SGHAT and CDR2 FQNNGV come from the germline V gene. V trimming: 4 bases; J trimming: 8 bases; junction bases outside the gene matches: 9. The CDR3 consists of 14 residues. The CDR3 DNA follows: TGTGCCAGCAGCTCTCTTACAGGGGGACGCGAAGCTTTCTTT. Protein product: CASSSLTGGREAFF.

The count of this clone is one. V gene TRBV27 combines with J gene TRBJ2-7; 7 nucleotides agree with TRBD2. Germline CDR1 and CDR2: MNHEY and SMNVEV (reference sequence). The length of the CDR3 is 15 residues. Unmatched junction bases numbered 7, after V lost 3 bases and J lost 2 bases. CDR3: CASSFHSSGAYEQYV. CDR3 DNA sequence: TGTGCCAGCAGTTTCCACTCTAGCGGCGCCTACGAGCAGTACGTC.

The chain combines TRBV11-2 with TRBJ2-1, with 10 bases that match TRBD2. The CDR3 spans 16 residues. From germline, CDR1 is SGHAT and CDR2 FQNNGV. The J segment lost 9 bases and the V segment lost 1 base, leaving 9 bases of the junction unmatched. The CDR3 spells CASSLGGTSVWIEQFF. As DNA, the CDR3 is TGTGCCAGCAGCTTAGGCGGGACTAGCGTTTGGATTGAGCAGTTCTTC.

The chain uses TRBV11-2 and TRBJ2-2; D perhaps matches TRBD1 (6 bases). This CDR3 has 15 amino acids. V dropped 1 base and J dropped 6 bases, with 12 bases sitting between them. Germline values: CDR1 SGHAT, CDR2 FQNNGV. As DNA, the CDR3 is TGTGCCAGCAGCTTAGTCAAGGGGGTCGCCGGGGAGCTGTTTTTT. It is translated as CASSLVKGVAGELFF.

This clone was seen only once. The genes are TRBV4-1 and TRBJ2-3, with 10 positions matching TRBD2. This CDR3 has 16 amino acids. Trimming removed 4 bases from V and 5 bases from J; junction bases left unmatched: 9. Germline V gene data show CDR1 as MGHRA and CDR2 as YSYEKL. CDR3 amino acids: CASSRAGSGREDTQYF. CDR3 bases: TGCGCCAGCAGCCGGGCCGGAAGCGGGAGGGAAGATACGCAGTATTTT.

This chain uses TRBV12-3 or TRBV12-4 with TRBJ1-1; tentative D call: TRBD1 (5 bases). Trimming pared 7 bases from V and 3 bases from J, leaving 9 bases between. The CDR3 totals 12 residues. CDR3 region: CASKQEHTEAFF. CDR3 DNA: TGTGCCAGCAAACAGGAGCACACTGAAGCTTTCTTT.

The chain couples TRBV2 to TRBJ1-1; 7 bases map to TRBD1. The germline V gene has CDR1 SNHLY and CDR2 FYNNEI. The CDR3 is 15 amino acids. J was trimmed by 3 bases and V by 1 base; bases with no gene match: 5. Written as DNA, the CDR3 is TGTGCCAGCAGTGAAGAAACAGGGGTTTACACTGAAGCTTTCTTT. It is translated as CASSEETGVYTEAFF.

This chain uses TRBV2 with TRBJ2-1; no reliable D call. V was shortened by 5 bases and J by 2 bases, with 7 bases between the two germline ends. There are 13 residues in the CDR3. Germline CDR1 SNHLY, CDR2 FYNNEI. The DNA of the CDR3 is TGTGCCAGCAGTCAGTCAACCTACAATGAGCAGTTCTTC. Amino acids: CASSQSTYNEQFF.

J is TRBJ2-4 and V is TRBV27; 14 bases fit TRBD2. From germline, CDR1 is MNHEY and CDR2 SMNVEV (reference sequence). V shed 5 bases, J shed 10 bases, and the junction held 16 bases outside the gene matches. CDR3 length equals 18 residues. CDR3 in amino acids: CASSKPTSGRAEVGIQYF. The CDR3 DNA reads as TGTGCCAGCAGTAAACCGACTAGCGGGAGGGCCGAAGTAGGAATTCAGTACTTC.

This clone was seen just once. This chain joins TRBV5-6 and TRBJ1-1, with D maybe TRBD1 (5 bases). The CDR3 sequence is 16 residues long. Trimming stripped 1 base from V and 4 bases from J, with 17 bases between. CDR1 and CDR2 (germline): SGHDT, YYEEEE. The CDR3 here is CASSLIEVGLGTEAFF. Here the CDR3 DNA reads TGTGCCAGCAGCTTGATCGAGGTGGGGCTGGGCACTGAAGCTTTCTTT.

This clone was picked up one time. This sequence joins TRBV5-6 and TRBJ1-4; possibly TRBD1 for D (6 bases). This CDR3 contains 14 residues. Trimming took 1 base from V and 2 from J, leaving 6 bases between them. Germline-derived CDR1 and CDR2 are SGHDT and YYEEEE. CDR3 DNA sequence: TGTGCCAGCAGCTTGAGGGGGACTAATGAAAAACTGTTTTTT. Translated, it gives CASSLRGTNEKLFF.

V usage is TRBV6-4 and J usage is TRBJ2-1, with 12 positions matching TRBD2. The CDR3 is 15 amino acids. Germline lookup yields CDR1 MRHNA and CDR2 SNTAGT. The V segment lost 0 bases and the J segment 8 bases; nucleotides outside the gene matches: 2. CDR3 in DNA: TGTGCCAGCAGTGACTCGACTAGCGGGAGTTATGAGCAGTTCTTC. Protein: CASSDSTSGSYEQFF.

The chain combines TRBV19 with TRBJ2-1; TRBD2 matches at 7 bases. There are 17 residues in the CDR3. V lost 4 bases to trimming and J lost 4 bases; unmatched junction nucleotides: 13. From germline, CDR1 is LNHDA and CDR2 SQIVND (reference sequence). CDR3 coding DNA: TGTGCCAGTAGTAGGTCGGATAGCGGGCTTCCATACAATGAGCAGTTCTTC. Its translation: CASSRSDSGLPYNEQFF.

The chain recombines TRBV28 with TRBJ1-5; 9 bases map to TRBD1. The CDR3 consists of 19 residues. CDR1 is MDHEN and CDR2 is SYDVKM in the germline V gene. V shed 3 bases and J 1 base; nucleotides not matched to a gene: 13. This chain's CDR3 is CASSFLGEVGQGSNQPQHF. For the CDR3, the DNA is TGTGCCAGCAGTTTTCTCGGGGAAGTTGGACAGGGGAGCAATCAGCCCCAGCATTTT.

The gene calls are TRBV19 and TRBJ2-5, with D maybe TRBD2 (6 bases). CDR1 and CDR2 from the germline V gene are LNHDA and SQIVND (reference sequence). Trimming pared 3 bases from V and 5 bases from J, leaving 16 bases between. The CDR3 loop spans 15 amino acids. The CDR3 sequence: CASSMTGLERETQYF. In nucleotides, the CDR3 is TGTGCCAGTAGTATGACGGGACTCGAGCGTGAGACCCAGTACTTC.